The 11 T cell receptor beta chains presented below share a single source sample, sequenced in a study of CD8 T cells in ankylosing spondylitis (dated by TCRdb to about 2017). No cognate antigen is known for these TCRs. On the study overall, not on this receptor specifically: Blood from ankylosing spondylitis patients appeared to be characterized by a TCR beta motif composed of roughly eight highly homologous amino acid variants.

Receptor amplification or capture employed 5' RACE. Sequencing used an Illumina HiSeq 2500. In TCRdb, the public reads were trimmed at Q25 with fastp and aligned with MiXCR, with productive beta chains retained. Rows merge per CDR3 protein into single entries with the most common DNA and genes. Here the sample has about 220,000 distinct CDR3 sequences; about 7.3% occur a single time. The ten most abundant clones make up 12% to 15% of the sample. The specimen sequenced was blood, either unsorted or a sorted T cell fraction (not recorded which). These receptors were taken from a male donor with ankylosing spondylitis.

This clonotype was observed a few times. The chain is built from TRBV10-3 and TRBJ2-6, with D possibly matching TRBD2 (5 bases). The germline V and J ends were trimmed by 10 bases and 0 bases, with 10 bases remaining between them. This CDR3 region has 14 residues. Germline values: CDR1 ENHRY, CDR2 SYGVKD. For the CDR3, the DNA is TGTGCCACCACCCGGGACTCTGGGGCCAACGTCCTGACTTTC. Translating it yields CATTRDSGANVLTF.

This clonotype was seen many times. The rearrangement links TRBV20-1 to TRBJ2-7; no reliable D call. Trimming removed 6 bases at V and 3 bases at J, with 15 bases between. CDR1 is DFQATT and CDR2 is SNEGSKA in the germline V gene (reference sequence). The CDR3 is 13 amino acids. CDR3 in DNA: TGCAGTGCGCTAAATGCCGGCTACTACGAGCAGTACTTC. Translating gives CSALNAGYYEQYF.

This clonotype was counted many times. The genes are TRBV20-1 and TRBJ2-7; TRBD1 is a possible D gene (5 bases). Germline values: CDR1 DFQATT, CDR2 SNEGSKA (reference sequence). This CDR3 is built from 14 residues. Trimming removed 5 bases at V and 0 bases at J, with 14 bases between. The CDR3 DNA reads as TGCAGTGCTCCCGCGGACACGAGCTCCTACGAGCAGTACTTC. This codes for CSAPADTSSYEQYF.

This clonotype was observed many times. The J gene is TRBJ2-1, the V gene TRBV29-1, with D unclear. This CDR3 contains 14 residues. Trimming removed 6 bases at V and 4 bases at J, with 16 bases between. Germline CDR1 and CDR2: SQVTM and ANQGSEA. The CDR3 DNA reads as TGCAGCGTGGAACCCTCGGACCTATACAATGAGCAGTTCTTC. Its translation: CSVEPSDLYNEQFF.

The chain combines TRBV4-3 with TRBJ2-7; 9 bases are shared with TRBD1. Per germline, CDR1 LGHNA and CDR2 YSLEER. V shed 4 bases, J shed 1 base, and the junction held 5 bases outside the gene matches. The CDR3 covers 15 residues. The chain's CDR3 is CASSRDREGSYEQYF. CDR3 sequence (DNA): TGCGCCAGCAGCCGGGACAGGGAAGGATCCTACGAGCAGTACTTC.

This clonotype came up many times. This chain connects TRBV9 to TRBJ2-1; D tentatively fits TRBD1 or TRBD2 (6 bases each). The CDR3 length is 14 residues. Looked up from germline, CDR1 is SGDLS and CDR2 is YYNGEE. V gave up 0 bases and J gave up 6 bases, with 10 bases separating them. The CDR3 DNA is TGTGCCAGCAGCGTAGGGGGGGCGGGCAATGAGCAGTTCTTC. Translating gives CASSVGGAGNEQFF.

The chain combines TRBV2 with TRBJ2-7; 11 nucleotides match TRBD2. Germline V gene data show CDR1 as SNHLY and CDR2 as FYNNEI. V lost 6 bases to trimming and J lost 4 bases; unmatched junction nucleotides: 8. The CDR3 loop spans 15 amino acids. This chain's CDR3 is CASSPTSGSRYEQYF. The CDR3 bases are TGTGCCAGCAGCCCTACTAGCGGGAGTAGGTACGAGCAGTACTTC.

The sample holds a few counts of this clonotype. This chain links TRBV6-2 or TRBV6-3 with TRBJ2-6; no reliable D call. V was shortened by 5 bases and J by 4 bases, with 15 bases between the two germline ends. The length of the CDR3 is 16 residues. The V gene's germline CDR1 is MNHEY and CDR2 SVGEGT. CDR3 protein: CASSRTPRMGANVLTF. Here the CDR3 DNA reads TGTGCCAGCAGTCGGACCCCTAGAATGGGGGCCAACGTCCTGACTTTC.

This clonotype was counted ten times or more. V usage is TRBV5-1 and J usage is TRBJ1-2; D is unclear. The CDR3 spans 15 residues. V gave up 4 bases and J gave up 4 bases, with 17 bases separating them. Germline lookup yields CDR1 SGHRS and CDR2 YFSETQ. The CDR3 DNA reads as TGCGCCAGCAGCCCTTCTGCCGGGTTTGGCTATGGCTACACCTTC. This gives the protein CASSPSAGFGYGYTF.

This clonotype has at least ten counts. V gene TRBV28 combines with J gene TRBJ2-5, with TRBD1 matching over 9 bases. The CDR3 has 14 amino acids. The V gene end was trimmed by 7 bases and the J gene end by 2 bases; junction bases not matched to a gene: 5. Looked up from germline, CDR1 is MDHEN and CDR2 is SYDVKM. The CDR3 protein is CASKETGGQETQYF. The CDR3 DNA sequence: TGTGCCAGCAAGGAGACAGGGGGGCAAGAGACCCAGTACTTC.

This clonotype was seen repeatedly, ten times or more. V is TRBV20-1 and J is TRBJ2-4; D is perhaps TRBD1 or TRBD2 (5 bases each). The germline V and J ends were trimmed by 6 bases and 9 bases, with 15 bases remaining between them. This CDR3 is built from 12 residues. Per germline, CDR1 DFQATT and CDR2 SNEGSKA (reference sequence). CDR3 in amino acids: CSAPWGRGIQYF. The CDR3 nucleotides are TGCAGTGCCCCCTGGGGCCGGGGCATTCAGTACTTC.